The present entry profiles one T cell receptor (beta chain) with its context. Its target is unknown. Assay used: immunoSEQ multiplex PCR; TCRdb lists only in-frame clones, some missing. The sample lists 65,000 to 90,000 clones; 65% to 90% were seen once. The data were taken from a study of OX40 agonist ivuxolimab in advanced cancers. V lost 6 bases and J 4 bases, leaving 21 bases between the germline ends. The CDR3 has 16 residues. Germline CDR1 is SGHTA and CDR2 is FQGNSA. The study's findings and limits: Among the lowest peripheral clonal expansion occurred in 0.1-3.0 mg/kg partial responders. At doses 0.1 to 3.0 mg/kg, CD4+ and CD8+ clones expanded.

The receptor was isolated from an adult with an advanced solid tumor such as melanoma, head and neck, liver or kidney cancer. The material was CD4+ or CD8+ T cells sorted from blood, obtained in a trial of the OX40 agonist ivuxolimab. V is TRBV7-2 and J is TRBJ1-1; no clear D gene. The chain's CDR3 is CASSSSLGPPRTEAFF. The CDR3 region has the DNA TGTGCCAGCAGTTCCTCCCTTGGGCCTCCCCGCACTGAAGCTTTCTTT. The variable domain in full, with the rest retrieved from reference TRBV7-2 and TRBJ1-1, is GAGVSQSPSNKVTEKGKDVELRCDPISGHTALYWYRQSLGQGLEFLIYFQGNSAPDKSGLPSDRFSAERTGGSVSTLTIQRTQQEDSAVYLCASSSSLGPPRTEAFFGQGTRLTVV.